Below are 7 T cell receptor beta chains sequenced from a single sample in a study of CD8+ T cells in alopecia areata. cDNA prepared by RNA extraction and subsequent reverse transcription served as the template for sequencing. Assay: immunoSEQ multiplex PCR; the TCRdb copy retains only in-frame clones and omits some. The sample contains 120,000 or so clones, about 46% of which appear only once. The sample comprised NKG2D-low CD8+ T cells sorted from blood. The receptor source for this set is a human donor with alopecia areata.

This clone was found a few times. This sample includes further DNA sequences coding for the same CDR3. The chain joins TRBV9 to TRBJ2-7; D assignment may be TRBD1 or TRBD2 (5 bases each). Looked up from germline, CDR1 is SGDLS and CDR2 is YYNGEE. The CDR3 runs 13 residues. V lost 4 bases, J lost 4 bases, and 12 bases lay in between. The CDR3 loop is CASSPGGGYEQYF. As DNA, the CDR3 is TGTGCCAGCAGCCCCGGTGGGGGTTACGAGCAGTACTTC.

The chain joins TRBV29-1 to TRBJ1-1; 11 bases are shared with TRBD1. Germline V lookup: CDR1 SQVTM, CDR2 ANQGSEA. The CDR3 loop spans 14 amino acids. With 4 bases clipped from V and 1 base from J, the junction kept 2 bases outside the gene matches. DNA for the CDR3: TGCAGCGTTGCGGGGACAGGGGGGAACACTGAAGCTTTCTTT. It specifies CSVAGTGGNTEAFF. Full variable domain (missing parts from reference TRBV29-1 and TRBJ1-1): SAVISQKPSRDICQRGTSLTIQCQVDSQVTMMFWYRQQPGQSLTLIATANQGSEATYESGFVIDKFPISRPNLTFSTLTVSNMSPEDSSIYLCSVAGTGGNTEAFFGQGTRLTVV.

Only a few counts were recorded for this clone. The V and J genes are TRBV29-1 and TRBJ2-7; tentatively, D is TRBD1 (5 bases). V lost 7 bases to trimming and J lost 0 bases, with 13 bases between them. CDR1 is SQVTM, CDR2 ANQGSEA, per germline. The CDR3 spans 13 residues. The CDR3 here is CSATAPSSYEQYF. The CDR3 bases are TGCAGCGCGACAGCTCCAAGCTCCTACGAGCAGTACTTC.

This chain joins TRBV28 and TRBJ1-5; D may be TRBD1 (6 bases). V dropped 6 bases and J dropped 0 bases, with 21 bases sitting between them. The germline V gene encodes CDR1 MDHEN and CDR2 SYDVKM. This CDR3 has 18 residues. The CDR3 spells CASRSRDTSLYSNQPQHF. The DNA of the CDR3 is TGTGCCAGCAGATCCCGGGACACGAGCCTTTATAGCAATCAGCCCCAGCATTTT. Full variable domain (rest looked up from reference TRBV28 and TRBJ1-5): DVKVTQSSRYLVKRTGEKVFLECVQDMDHENMFWYRQDPGLGLRLIYFSYDVKMKEKGDIPEGYSVSREKKERFSLILESASTNQTSMYLCASRSRDTSLYSNQPQHFGDGTRLSIL.

V usage is TRBV29-1 and J usage is TRBJ1-1, with D unclear. V was shortened by 7 bases and J by 3 bases, with 9 bases between the two germline ends. Germline V gene data show CDR1 as SQVTM and CDR2 as ANQGSEA. This CDR3 has 11 residues. In nucleotides, the CDR3 is TGCAGCGGGCCTGAGGACACTGAAGCTTTCTTT. Protein product: CSGPEDTEAFF.

The sample holds one count of this clone. This sequence joins TRBV5-1 and TRBJ2-7; TRBD2 matches 10 bases. Trimming cost V 1 base and J 2 bases; bases outside gene matches: 0. The CDR3 extends over 14 amino acids. Germline assignment: CDR1 SGHRS and CDR2 YFSETQ. CDR3 coding DNA: TGCGCCAGCAGCTTGACTAGCGGGGCCTACGAGCAGTACTTC. Translating it yields CASSLTSGAYEQYF.

The rearrangement uses TRBV25-1 and TRBJ2-5; unclear D gene. CDR1 is MGHDK and CDR2 is SYGVNS in the germline V gene. The CDR3 spans 11 residues. Trimming removed 5 bases from V and 4 bases from J, with 5 bases in between. CDR3 sequence: CASSLTETQYF. Here the CDR3 DNA reads TGTGCCAGCAGTCTAACAGAGACCCAGTACTTC.